Listed below are T cell receptor beta chains from one sample, sequenced in a study of T-cell memory formation after mild COVID-19. TCRdb reprocessed the 5' RACE reads with MiXCR, giving one entry per CDR3 protein. The sample shows roughly 600,000 distinct CDR3 sequences, about a sixth of them seen only once. The material sequenced was PBMCs or a T cell subset sorted from them (not recorded which). The receptors were gathered from an adult woman who had mild COVID-19 (a few samples of this study predate the infection). Cell type and time point are not known. Both conserved end residues are part of each CDR3. D genes are given only for firm matches. The size entry is marked missing in some rows and otherwise reads once, few, many or a size class.

J gene: TRBJ1-4; V gene: TRBV13; clone size: few; D gene: .; CDR3 DNA: TGTGCCAGCAGCTCTCGTGGGTTTACTAATGAAAAACTGTTTTTT; CDR3 protein: CASSSRGFTNEKLFF
J gene: TRBJ2-1; V gene: TRBV5-1; clone size: .; D gene: .; CDR3 DNA: TGCGCCAGCAGTCCCCGGGACTCACGTATCAATGAGCAGTTCTTC; CDR3 protein: CASSPRDSRINEQFF
J gene: TRBJ2-6; V gene: TRBV19; clone size: .; D gene: .; CDR3 DNA: TGTGCCAGTAGTATTCGGGACTTACCGGCCTCTGGGGCCAACGTCCTGACTTTC; CDR3 protein: CASSIRDLPASGANVLTF
J gene: TRBJ1-1; V gene: TRBV19; clone size: few; D gene: .; CDR3 DNA: TGTGCCAGTAGTATAGGAACTGACTCGGGTAGGAACACTGAAGCTTTCTTT; CDR3 protein: CASSIGTDSGRNTEAFF
J gene: TRBJ2-7; V gene: TRBV20-1; clone size: .; D gene: .; CDR3 DNA: TGCGCCCCAGCCGGAGGGCCTCCTTACGAGCAGTACTTC; CDR3 protein: CAPAGGPPYEQYF
J gene: TRBJ2-3; V gene: TRBV6-5; clone size: .; D gene: TRBD2; CDR3 DNA: TGTGCCAGCAGTTATTATCGGGGGGGCACAGATACGCAGTATTTT; CDR3 protein: CASSYYRGGTDTQYF
J gene: TRBJ2-3; V gene: TRBV12-3/TRBV12-4; clone size: few; D gene: .; CDR3 DNA: TGTGCCAGCAGTGTGACAGGCCCTACGCAGTATTTT; CDR3 protein: CASSVTGPTQYF
J gene: TRBJ1-5; V gene: TRBV7-2; clone size: few; D gene: .; CDR3 DNA: TGTGCCAGCAGCTTAGGGACGGGCCTCAATCAGCCCCAGCATTTT; CDR3 protein: CASSLGTGLNQPQHF
J gene: TRBJ1-5; V gene: TRBV12-3/TRBV12-4; clone size: .; D gene: .; CDR3 DNA: TGTGCCAGCAGTTTAGTCGAAAATCAGCCCCAGCATTTT; CDR3 protein: CASSLVENQPQHF
J gene: TRBJ1-5; V gene: TRBV4-1; clone size: .; D gene: .; CDR3 DNA: TGCGCCAGCAGCCACCCACTAGCGGGGCAGCCCCAGCATTTT; CDR3 protein: CASSHPLAGQPQHF
J gene: TRBJ2-1; V gene: TRBV5-1; clone size: few; D gene: TRBD2; CDR3 DNA: TGCGCCAGCAGCTTGACCCTAAGCCTGGGACTAGCCGGCTCCTACAATGAGCAGTTCTTC; CDR3 protein: CASSLTLSLGLAGSYNEQFF
J gene: TRBJ2-3; V gene: TRBV5-1; clone size: .; D gene: .; CDR3 DNA: TGCGCCAGCAGCTTACAGACAACTAGCACAGATACGCAGTATTTT; CDR3 protein: CASSLQTTSTDTQYF
J gene: TRBJ1-5; V gene: TRBV6-2/TRBV6-3; clone size: .; D gene: .; CDR3 DNA: TGTGCCAGCCGGGTCCCTAATCAGCCCCAGCATTTT; CDR3 protein: CASRVPNQPQHF
J gene: TRBJ2-5; V gene: TRBV4-1; clone size: .; D gene: .; CDR3 DNA: TGCGCCAGCAGCCAAGTTGACGGTTGGGAGACCCAGTACTTC; CDR3 protein: CASSQVDGWETQYF
J gene: TRBJ2-1; V gene: TRBV10-2; clone size: few; D gene: .; CDR3 DNA: TGCGCCACCCGCGCCGACGCCGGTTACAATGAGCAGTTCTTC; CDR3 protein: CATRADAGYNEQFF
J gene: TRBJ1-1; V gene: TRBV5-5; clone size: .; D gene: .; CDR3 DNA: TGTGCCAGCAGTATCGAATTCCAGGGATACACTGAAGCTTTCTTT; CDR3 protein: CASSIEFQGYTEAFF
J gene: TRBJ2-1; V gene: TRBV7-2; clone size: .; D gene: .; CDR3 DNA: TGTGCCAGCAGCGCAGGGGCGAATGAGCAGTTCTTC; CDR3 protein: CASSAGANEQFF
J gene: TRBJ2-1; V gene: TRBV21-1; clone size: .; D gene: .; CDR3 DNA: TGTGGTTATTCCCCTTCCCCCGGGAGTGCGGTATGGTGGCTCGGGGGGAATGAGCAGTTCTTC; CDR3 protein: CGYSPSPGSAVWWLGGNEQFF
J gene: TRBJ2-2; V gene: TRBV29-1; clone size: few; D gene: .; CDR3 DNA: TGCAGCGTTGACGATCTGCGCACCGGGGAGCTGTTTTTT; CDR3 protein: CSVDDLRTGELFF
J gene: TRBJ1-6; V gene: TRBV5-1; clone size: few; D gene: .; CDR3 DNA: TGCGCCAGCAGCTTGTGGCAGGCGGGGGATAACAGTCAACTGAATTCACCCCTCCACTTT; CDR3 protein: CASSLWQAGDNSQLNSPLHF
J gene: TRBJ2-3; V gene: TRBV5-1; clone size: .; D gene: TRBD2; CDR3 DNA: TGCGCCAGCAGCGACGGGGGACTAGCGGCCACAGATACGCAGTATTTT; CDR3 protein: CASSDGGLAATDTQYF
J gene: TRBJ1-1; V gene: TRBV7-2; clone size: .; D gene: TRBD1; CDR3 DNA: TGTGCCAGCAGCTCAGGGGGGTCAGTCACTGAAGCTTTCTTT; CDR3 protein: CASSSGGSVTEAFF
J gene: TRBJ1-1; V gene: TRBV6-1; clone size: .; D gene: .; CDR3 DNA: TGTGCCAGCAGGAAAGTCACTGAAGCTTTCTTT; CDR3 protein: CASRKVTEAFF
J gene: TRBJ1-1; V gene: TRBV20-1; clone size: few; D gene: .; CDR3 DNA: TGCAGTGCTGAGTGGACGGTGGCTTTCTTT; CDR3 protein: CSAEWTVAFF
J gene: TRBJ2-7; V gene: TRBV7-2; clone size: few; D gene: TRBD2; CDR3 DNA: TGTGCCAGCAACCGCAGGACGGGAGGATCCTACGAGCAGTACTTC; CDR3 protein: CASNRRTGGSYEQYF
J gene: TRBJ2-2; V gene: TRBV6-1; clone size: few; D gene: .; CDR3 DNA: TGTGCCAGCAGGAACTTAGGAGGGGGCAAGAACACCGGGGAGCTGTTTTTT; CDR3 protein: CASRNLGGGKNTGELFF
J gene: TRBJ2-3; V gene: TRBV4-2; clone size: .; D gene: .; CDR3 DNA: TGTGCCAGCCGAATATACCCTAGCACAGATACGCAGTATTTT; CDR3 protein: CASRIYPSTDTQYF
J gene: TRBJ1-1; V gene: TRBV7-9; clone size: .; D gene: TRBD1; CDR3 DNA: TGTGCCAGCAGCTTAGCGGCGACAGGGGCTGAAGCTTTCTTT; CDR3 protein: CASSLAATGAEAFF
J gene: TRBJ2-1; V gene: TRBV12-3/TRBV12-4; clone size: .; D gene: TRBD2; CDR3 DNA: TGTGCCAGCAGTGGGACTAGCGAGTTCAATGAGCAGTTCTTC; CDR3 protein: CASSGTSEFNEQFF
J gene: TRBJ2-7; V gene: TRBV20-1; clone size: few; D gene: .; CDR3 DNA: TGCAGTGCTCCCGGGACTCCCAGCTCCTACGAGCAGTACTTC; CDR3 protein: CSAPGTPSSYEQYF
J gene: TRBJ2-5; V gene: TRBV29-1; clone size: few; D gene: .; CDR3 DNA: TGCAGCGTTGAAGTTATCGGGGATGGAGAGACCCAGTACTTC; CDR3 protein: CSVEVIGDGETQYF
J gene: TRBJ2-1; V gene: TRBV4-3; clone size: .; D gene: TRBD2; CDR3 DNA: TGCGCCAGCAGCCCCGGAGTAGCGGGAGGACAGAATGAGCAGTTCTTC; CDR3 protein: CASSPGVAGGQNEQFF
J gene: TRBJ1-6; V gene: TRBV4-3; clone size: few; D gene: TRBD1; CDR3 DNA: TGCGCCAGCAGCCAGGCCCGGGACAGGGGGAATTCACCCCTCCACTTT; CDR3 protein: CASSQARDRGNSPLHF
J gene: TRBJ2-3; V gene: TRBV4-1; clone size: .; D gene: .; CDR3 DNA: TGCGCCAGCAGCCAGTTTGCCCACACAGATACGCAGTATTTT; CDR3 protein: CASSQFAHTDTQYF
J gene: TRBJ2-2; V gene: TRBV4-3; clone size: .; D gene: .; CDR3 DNA: TGCGCCAGCAGCCAATCTGTTCTGGGTCCCGGGGAGCTGTTTTTT; CDR3 protein: CASSQSVLGPGELFF
J gene: TRBJ2-1; V gene: TRBV29-1; clone size: many; D gene: TRBD1; CDR3 DNA: TGCAGCGTCGGACAGGGGACCTCCTACAATGAGCAGTTCTTC; CDR3 protein: CSVGQGTSYNEQFF
J gene: TRBJ2-7; V gene: TRBV15; clone size: few; D gene: TRBD1; CDR3 DNA: TGTGCCACCAGCAGACCGGGACAGGGGAACGAGCAGTACTTC; CDR3 protein: CATSRPGQGNEQYF
J gene: TRBJ2-3; V gene: TRBV7-6; clone size: .; D gene: .; CDR3 DNA: TGTGCCAGCAGCGGGGGGTTAACTACACCCACAGATACGCAGTATTTT; CDR3 protein: CASSGGLTTPTDTQYF
J gene: TRBJ1-4; V gene: TRBV12-3/TRBV12-4; clone size: few; D gene: .; CDR3 DNA: TGTGCCAGCAGCCCCCGGGGGAAACTGTTTTTT; CDR3 protein: CASSPRGKLFF
J gene: TRBJ2-2; V gene: TRBV19; clone size: few; D gene: TRBD2; CDR3 DNA: TGTGCCAGTAGTCCCGGGACTAGCGGGAACGTCTTCACCGGGGAGCTGTTTTTT; CDR3 protein: CASSPGTSGNVFTGELFF
J gene: TRBJ1-6; V gene: TRBV7-2; clone size: .; D gene: .; CDR3 DNA: TGTGCCAGCAGCCTCATGTTAGGGATAGGTTCACCCCTCCACTTT; CDR3 protein: CASSLMLGIGSPLHF
J gene: TRBJ2-7; V gene: TRBV12-3/TRBV12-4; clone size: .; D gene: .; CDR3 DNA: TGTGCCAGCAGTCCCGAGGGGGGGCACCCAAACGAGCAGTACTTC; CDR3 protein: CASSPEGGHPNEQYF
J gene: TRBJ2-1; V gene: TRBV5-1; clone size: .; D gene: .; CDR3 DNA: TGCGCCAGCACCTACGGGACGGCCTACAATGAGCAGTTCTTC; CDR3 protein: CASTYGTAYNEQFF
J gene: TRBJ1-4; V gene: TRBV2; clone size: few; D gene: .; CDR3 DNA: TGTGCCAGCAGTGAGCGGGGATTGACTAATGAAAAACTGTTTTTT; CDR3 protein: CASSERGLTNEKLFF
J gene: TRBJ2-3; V gene: TRBV6-5; clone size: .; D gene: .; CDR3 DNA: TGTGCCAGCAGTTACCTTATGGGGCGAGACCGCACGCAGTATTTT; CDR3 protein: CASSYLMGRDRTQYF
J gene: TRBJ1-1; V gene: TRBV14; clone size: .; D gene: .; CDR3 DNA: TGTGCCAGCAGCCGGGACCGGGGGACCACTGAAGCTTTCTTT; CDR3 protein: CASSRDRGTTEAFF
J gene: TRBJ2-3; V gene: TRBV4-1; clone size: few; D gene: TRBD2; CDR3 DNA: TGCGCCAGCAGCCAAGTAGCGGGGGTGGTCCGCACAGATACGCAGTATTTT; CDR3 protein: CASSQVAGVVRTDTQYF
J gene: TRBJ1-1; V gene: TRBV20-1; clone size: few; D gene: TRBD1; CDR3 DNA: TGCAGTGCCCCCGCCGGACAGGGGGCGAAAGAAGCTTTCTTT; CDR3 protein: CSAPAGQGAKEAFF